This passage covers 6 T cell receptor beta chains from one sample sequenced in a study of T-cell memory formation after mild COVID-19. TCRdb recomputed calls from the 5' RACE reads with MiXCR, one row per CDR3 protein. The table includes roughly 580,000 distinct CDR3 sequences, approximately 19% detected once. The sample taken for sequencing was PBMCs or a T cell subset sorted from them (not recorded which). These receptors all stem from an adult woman who had mild COVID-19 (a few samples of this study predate the infection). Cell type and time point are not known.

This clonotype was seen a few times. The CDR3 loop is CASSSPGLAGDNEQFF. In DNA form, the CDR3 reads TGTGCCAGCAGCTCCCCGGGACTAGCGGGAGACAATGAGCAGTTCTTC. The gene calls are TRBV5-4 and TRBJ2-1; 14 bases map to TRBD2. The germline gives CDR1 SGHNT, CDR2 YYREEE (reference sequence). V dropped 3 bases and J dropped 5; count of bases not matched to a gene: 4. This CDR3 region has 16 residues.

This clonotype was detected a few times. The chain links TRBV24-1 to TRBJ2-5, with D perhaps matching TRBD1 (5 bases). Germline V gene data show CDR1 as KGHDR and CDR2 as SFDVKD. Trimming removed 5 bases from V and 7 bases from J, with 16 bases in between. The CDR3 spans 14 residues. The CDR3 region has the DNA TGTGCCACCAGTGTTTCTCCTTGGACATTGACCCAGTACTTC. It encodes CATSVSPWTLTQYF.

The chain has TRBV20-1 and TRBJ2-2; 7 nucleotides match TRBD2. CDR1 is DFQATT and CDR2 is SNEGSKA in the germline V gene (reference sequence). CDR3 length: 14 residues. Trimming at V came to 1 base and at J to 6 bases, leaving 5 bases not matched to a gene. The CDR3 DNA reads as TGCAGTGCTAGAGGCGGACTAGGACCCGGGGAGCTGTTTTTT. This gives the protein CSARGGLGPGELFF.

The rearrangement joins TRBV11-2 to TRBJ2-2, with D unclear. The CDR3 runs 15 residues. V shed 0 bases and J shed 0 bases, with 5 bases lying between them. Germline CDR1 SGHAT, CDR2 FQNNGV. The CDR3 protein is CASSLDWSNTGELFF. The CDR3 DNA reads as TGTGCCAGCAGCTTAGATTGGTCGAACACCGGGGAGCTGTTTTTT. Supplemented by reference TRBV11-2 and TRBJ2-2, the full variable domain reads EAGVAQSPRYKIIEKRQSVAFWCNPISGHATLYWYQQILGQGPKLLIQFQNNGVVDDSQLPKDRFSAERLKGVDSTLKIQPAKLEDSAVYLCASSLDWSNTGELFFGEGSRLTVL.

The chain carries TRBV5-4 and TRBJ2-6, with 8 bases lining up with TRBD1. Germline V gives CDR1 SGHNT, CDR2 YYREEE (reference sequence). CDR3 size: 19 residues. V dropped 5 bases and J dropped 1; count of bases not matched to a gene: 14. The DNA of the CDR3 is TGTGCCAGCAGTTCTAAGAGGACAGGGTGGTTATCTGGGGCCAACGTCCTGACTTTC. This encodes CASSSKRTGWLSGANVLTF.

This clonotype was seen only a few times. This chain connects TRBV9 to TRBJ2-3; perhaps TRBD2 as D (6 bases). This CDR3 is 17 amino acids long. Germline CDR1 and CDR2: SGDLS and YYNGEE. V was clipped by 0 bases and J by 2 bases, with 16 bases between them. The CDR3 region is CASSVGGSGHATDTQYF. CDR3 sequence (DNA): TGTGCCAGCAGCGTAGGGGGGAGCGGGCATGCCACAGATACGCAGTATTTT.